The clone carrying this T cell receptor (beta chain) was picked up a small number of times. The antigen is unknown. This record belongs to a study of T-cell memory formation after mild COVID-19. Overall study: TCR clusters showed largely donor specificity.

CDR1 is SGHRS and CDR2 is YFSETQ in the germline V gene. J was trimmed by 9 bases and V by 4 bases; bases with no gene match: 8. This CDR3 comprises 14 residues. TCRdb independently ran MiXCR on the 5' RACE reads; one entry per CDR3 protein. The sample records some 130,000 distinct CDR3 sequences, over 15% being singletons. Findings and caveats of the study: Unconfirmed was the SARS-CoV-2 specificity of second-wave clones that peaked on day 37. CD4+ clones that contracted lay mainly in CM and EM; CD8+ ones lay in EMRA.

The sample was PBMCs or a T cell subset sorted from them (not recorded which). The TCR sequence derives from a man aged 18-30 years who had mild COVID-19 (a few samples of this study predate the infection). Cell type and time point are not known. The chain links TRBV5-1 to TRBJ2-1, with 9 bases fitting TRBD1. The CDR3 nucleotides are TGCGCCAGCAGCGGAAGGACAGGGGTGGGTGAGCAGTTCTTC. It specifies CASSGRTGVGEQFF.